A single sample gave rise to the 31 T cell receptor beta chains below, sequenced in a study of identical twins. TCRdb re-called the 5' RACE reads with MiXCR, one entry per CDR3 protein. This table has more than 600,000 distinct CDR3 sequences, roughly 20% appearing once. A further study also used this sample, focusing on T cells expressing NK-cell markers.

Sequences were obtained from PBMCs. These receptors were collected from a woman in her late teens or twenties in good health.

This clonotype turned up a few times. The CDR3 DNA reads as TGCAGTGCTAGTCCGCCTACCTTGCAAGAGACCCAGTACTTC. Protein: CSASPPTLQETQYF. The gene calls are TRBV20-1 and TRBJ2-5; D unclear. The V gene lost 3 bases and the J gene lost 2 bases, with 13 bases spanning the gap. This CDR3 contains 14 residues. Germline V gene sequence: CDR1 DFQATT, CDR2 SNEGSKA (reference sequence).

The table lists this clonotype with a few counts. The V and J genes are TRBV24-1 and TRBJ2-5; TRBD1 aligns across 10 bases. There are 15 residues in the CDR3. J was trimmed by 5 bases and V by 4 bases; bases with no gene match: 6. CDR1 KGHDR and CDR2 SFDVKD come from the germline V gene. DNA of the CDR3: TGTGCCACCAGTGACCTGGACAGGGGGGGCGAGACCCAGTACTTC. It codes for CATSDLDRGGETQYF.

The chain is built from TRBV12-3 or TRBV12-4 and TRBJ1-1; possible D gene TRBD1, 6 bases. CDR3 length: 14 amino acids. Trimming took off 7 bases at V and 1 base at J, with 13 bases between the two ends. The CDR3 here is CASTMGQTNTEAFF. DNA of the CDR3: TGTGCCAGCACCATGGGACAAACGAACACTGAAGCTTTCTTT.

The chain joins TRBV3-1 to TRBJ2-5, with D hard to call. This CDR3 is 14 amino acids long. Germline CDR1 reads LGHDT; CDR2 reads YNNKEL (reference sequence). The germline V and J ends were trimmed by 1 base and 4 bases, with 10 bases remaining between them. Here the CDR3 reads CASSQGSTGETQYF. CDR3 bases: TGTGCCAGCAGCCAAGGGTCGACTGGAGAGACCCAGTACTTC.

The chain recombines TRBV15 with TRBJ2-1, with TRBD2 matching over 13 bases. V trimming: 2 bases; J trimming: 10 bases; junction bases outside the gene matches: 8. Germline V CDR1 and CDR2: LNHNV, YYDKDF (reference sequence). The CDR3 totals 16 residues. The CDR3 DNA is TGTGCCACCAGCAGAACCGGGACTAGCGGGGCCCCCGAGCAGTTCTTC. It translates to CATSRTGTSGAPEQFF.

The V gene is TRBV6-1, the J gene TRBJ2-5; TRBD1 might be the D (5 bases). The CDR3 length is 15 residues. V shed 6 bases and J shed 0 bases, with 14 bases lying between them. The germline V gene has CDR1 MNHNS and CDR2 SASEGT. The chain's CDR3 is CASRLVGRYQETQYF. CDR3 sequence (DNA): TGTGCCAGCAGGTTGGTGGGGCGGTACCAAGAGACCCAGTACTTC.

This chain connects TRBV18 to TRBJ2-7; 9 bases match TRBD1. In germline, CDR1 is KGHSH, CDR2 LQKENI. This CDR3 comprises 15 residues. With V trimmed by 4 bases and J by 3 bases, 7 bases remained unmatched. CDR3 loop: CASSRPGQGIYEQYF. The CDR3 bases are TGTGCCAGCTCACGCCCGGGACAGGGTATCTACGAGCAGTACTTC.

The table lists this clonotype with a few counts. The chain joins TRBV7-2 to TRBJ2-2; TRBD2 matches at 8 bases. The CDR3 is 16 residues long. Germline CDR1 and CDR2: SGHTA and FQGNSA. Germline trimming cut 7 bases from V and 3 bases from J; bases unmatched to any gene: 10. In DNA, the CDR3 is TGTGCCAGCACCGCTCCGGGACTAGGGGACACCGGGGAGCTGTTTTTT. Translating it yields CASTAPGLGDTGELFF. Together with reference TRBV7-2 and TRBJ2-2, the CDR3 gives the full variable domain: GAGVSQSPSNKVTEKGKDVELRCDPISGHTALYWYRQSLGQGLEFLIYFQGNSAPDKSGLPSDRFSAERTGGSVSTLTIQRTQQEDSAVYLCASTAPGLGDTGELFFGEGSRLTVL.

This clonotype was seen a few times. The gene calls are TRBV12-3 or TRBV12-4 and TRBJ1-2, with unresolved D. V was cut by 6 bases and J by 0 bases, with 14 bases left in between. CDR3 length: 15 residues. CDR3 protein: CASRRSLGANYGYTF. The DNA for the CDR3 is TGTGCCAGCAGACGCAGCCTTGGAGCTAACTATGGCTACACCTTC.

This clonotype has more than one count but fewer than ten. V is TRBV27 and J is TRBJ2-7; D not certain. Deletions cut 1 base from V and 6 bases from J, with 10 bases between. Germline V CDR1 and CDR2: MNHEY, SMNVEV (reference sequence). There are 13 residues in the CDR3. CDR3 nucleotide sequence: TGTGCCAGCAGTTTATTCAGGTCGGTCGAGCAGTACTTC. Protein sequence: CASSLFRSVEQYF.

This clonotype was seen only a few times. The chain has TRBV20-1 and TRBJ1-1; D remains ambiguous. The CDR3 totals 11 residues. CDR1 and CDR2 from the germline V gene are DFQATT and SNEGSKA (reference sequence). The DNA for the CDR3 is TGCAGCCCCATTAGGGACACTGAAGCTTTCTTT. Its protein product is CSPIRDTEAFF.

The genes are TRBV20-1 and TRBJ1-1; the D is unclear. Trimming pared 8 bases from V and 7 bases from J, leaving 17 bases between. CDR3 length: 12 amino acids. Per the germline V gene, CDR1 is DFQATT and CDR2 is SNEGSKA (reference sequence). The CDR3 here is CSTWVGSSEAFF. The CDR3 nucleotides read TGCAGTACGTGGGTGGGGTCTAGTGAAGCTTTCTTT.

This clonotype was counted only a few times. The chain combines TRBV9 with TRBJ2-3, with 10 bases matching TRBD1. The germline V gene encodes CDR1 SGDLS and CDR2 YYNGEE. CDR3 length: 16 amino acids. The V segment lost 4 bases and the J segment 4 bases; nucleotides outside the gene matches: 9. The CDR3 loop reads CASSPGGDRGADTQYF. The CDR3 DNA sequence: TGTGCCAGCAGCCCGGGGGGGGACAGGGGCGCAGATACGCAGTATTTT.

The chain couples TRBV10-3 to TRBJ2-1, with D hard to call. The CDR3 covers 13 residues. V lost 4 bases and J 8 bases, leaving 12 bases between the germline ends. Germline CDR1 reads ENHRY; CDR2 reads SYGVKD. The CDR3 loop reads CAISGAQADEQFF. DNA for the CDR3: TGTGCCATCAGTGGCGCCCAGGCGGATGAGCAGTTCTTC.

The sample holds a few counts of this clonotype. This chain connects TRBV6-1 to TRBJ2-3; weak D call: TRBD1 (7 bases). Looked up from germline, CDR1 is MNHNS and CDR2 is SASEGT. This CDR3 has 14 residues. Trimming took 8 bases from V and 8 from J, leaving 20 bases between them. The CDR3: CASGRTGLGGTQYF. The CDR3 DNA follows: TGTGCCAGCGGAAGGACAGGTCTCGGGGGTACGCAGTATTTT.

There are a few counts of this clonotype. For the CDR3, the DNA is TGCAGCGTGGAGTGGAGGGGTGGCTACACCTTC. This codes for CSVEWRGGYTF. This chain uses TRBV29-1 with TRBJ1-2; D is possibly TRBD1 (5 bases). Trimming removed 6 bases from V and 7 bases from J, with 12 bases in between. This CDR3 spans 11 amino acids. Germline V CDR1 and CDR2: SQVTM, ANQGSEA. Drawing the rest from reference TRBV29-1 and TRBJ1-2, the complete variable domain is SAVISQKPSRDICQRGTSLTIQCQVDSQVTMMFWYRQQPGQSLTLIATANQGSEATYESGFVIDKFPISRPNLTFSTLTVSNMSPEDSSIYLCSVEWRGGYTFGSGTRLTVV.

Only one count was recorded for this clonotype. The chain has TRBV27 and TRBJ2-1; 9 bases fit TRBD1. CDR1 MNHEY and CDR2 SMNVEV come from the germline V gene (reference sequence). This CDR3 region has 17 residues. The junction had 7 bases not matched to a gene; V was cut back by 3 bases and J by 1 base. The chain's CDR3 is CASSFQPGTGSYNEQFF. The CDR3 bases are TGTGCCAGCAGTTTTCAGCCCGGGACAGGGTCCTACAATGAGCAGTTCTTC.

This clonotype came up a few times. The V and J genes are TRBV12-3 or TRBV12-4 and TRBJ2-1, with 9 bases fitting TRBD2. This CDR3 contains 15 residues. J was trimmed by 6 bases and V by 1 base; bases with no gene match: 4. This chain's CDR3 is CASSLVAGGINEQFF. CDR3 DNA: TGTGCCAGCAGTTTAGTCGCGGGAGGGATCAATGAGCAGTTCTTC.

The chain joins TRBV6-4 to TRBJ2-1, with 11 nucleotides matching TRBD2. CDR1 MRHNA and CDR2 SNTAGT come from the germline V gene. V trimming: 6 bases; J trimming: 6 bases; junction bases outside the gene matches: 7. The CDR3 sequence is 15 residues long. CDR3 protein: CASSILAGEGNEQFF. The CDR3 region has the DNA TGTGCCAGCAGCATACTAGCGGGAGAGGGCAATGAGCAGTTCTTC.

This clonotype was counted only a few times. The chain joins TRBV7-9 to TRBJ2-7; 8 nucleotides agree with TRBD1. The V segment lost 2 bases and the J segment 4 bases; nucleotides outside the gene matches: 10. Per the germline V gene, CDR1 is SEHNR and CDR2 is FQNEAQ (reference sequence). The CDR3 is 16 amino acids. CDR3 in amino acids: CASSLFVGQGRYEQYF. CDR3 nucleotide sequence: TGTGCCAGCAGCTTATTTGTAGGACAGGGAAGGTACGAGCAGTACTTC.

Many counts were recorded for this clonotype. This chain uses TRBV7-9 with TRBJ1-2; no firm D call. The CDR3 has 13 residues. V was clipped by 6 bases and J by 4 bases, with 12 bases between them. The germline V gene encodes CDR1 SEHNR and CDR2 FQNEAQ (reference sequence). CDR3 coding DNA: TGTGCCAGCAGTTTGGTAGGAAGCTATGGCTACACCTTC. Protein sequence: CASSLVGSYGYTF.

The CDR3 region is CASSYDGHQPQHF. DNA of the CDR3: TGTGCCAGCAGTTATGACGGCCATCAGCCCCAGCATTTT. The chain combines TRBV7-2 with TRBJ1-5; D not certain. The V end lost 6 bases, the J end lost 5 bases, and 11 bases lay between the germline ends. Germline V gene sequence: CDR1 SGHTA, CDR2 FQGNSA. CDR3 length: 13 amino acids.

This clonotype was counted between two and nine times. The chain recombines TRBV12-3 or TRBV12-4 with TRBJ1-5; no firm D call. V lost 2 bases, J lost 4 bases, and 9 bases lay in between. The CDR3 is made up of 14 amino acids. CDR3 sequence reads: CASSLTRGNQPQHF. CDR3 in DNA: TGTGCCAGCAGTTTAACTCGGGGTAATCAGCCCCAGCATTTT.

The chain has TRBV18 and TRBJ2-5; the D gene could be TRBD1 or TRBD2 (5 bases each). Germline values: CDR1 KGHSH, CDR2 LQKENI. This CDR3 contains 13 residues. V was trimmed by 4 bases and J by 6 bases, leaving 12 bases between them. CDR3 sequence reads: CASSRDVLQTQYF. The CDR3, as DNA: TGTGCCAGCTCACGGGACGTACTACAGACCCAGTACTTC.

Note on this clonotype: Sequence at one end of the junction differs from germline and may be a read error. The chain recombines TRBV7-9 with TRBJ2-7, with 7 nucleotides matching TRBD1. Germline V gene sequence: CDR1 SEHNR, CDR2 FQNEAQ (reference sequence). This CDR3 has 13 amino acids. CDR3 amino acids: CASSFGTVYELYF. The CDR3 nucleotides read TGTGCCAGCAGCTTTGGGACAGTATACGAGCTGTACTTC.

This sequence joins TRBV6-1 and TRBJ2-2; D gene uncertain. The germline V gene encodes CDR1 MNHNS and CDR2 SASEGT. The V gene lost 6 bases and the J gene lost 4 bases, with 15 bases spanning the gap. The CDR3 sequence is 15 residues long. For the CDR3, the DNA is TGTGCCAGCAGGCCACCTGGGGTACTCACCGGGGAGCTGTTTTTT. This gives the protein CASRPPGVLTGELFF.

This clonotype has just a few counts. The chain links TRBV5-1 to TRBJ2-5; the match to TRBD2 covers 7 bases. Trimming took 7 bases from V and 8 from J; bases not matched to a gene: 14. Per germline, CDR1 SGHRS and CDR2 YFSETQ. The CDR3 is made up of 14 amino acids. The CDR3 protein is CASCDRSSGNTQYF. Written as DNA, the CDR3 is TGCGCCAGCTGTGACCGGTCTAGCGGCAATACCCAGTACTTC. Full variable domain (rest looked up from reference TRBV5-1 and TRBJ2-5): KAGVTQTPRYLIKTRGQQVTLSCSPISGHRSVSWYQQTPGQGLQFLFEYFSETQRNKGNFPGRFSGRQFSNSRSEMNVSTLELGDSALYLCASCDRSSGNTQYFGPGTRLLVL.

This chain uses TRBV5-1 with TRBJ2-7; 15 positions match TRBD2. CDR3 size: 17 residues. From germline, CDR1 is SGHRS and CDR2 YFSETQ. V shed 4 bases and J 0 bases; nucleotides not matched to a gene: 5. The CDR3, as DNA: TGCGCCAGCAGCAGGGGACTAGCGGGGGGCAGCTCCTACGAGCAGTACTTC. Residues: CASSRGLAGGSSYEQYF.

This chain links TRBV27 with TRBJ2-3; TRBD2 aligns across 13 bases. V lost 5 bases and J lost 9; bases outside the gene matches: 11. CDR1 is MNHEY, CDR2 SMNVEV, per germline (reference sequence). The CDR3 is made up of 16 amino acids. Here the CDR3 reads CASSILLAGGPGTQYF. CDR3 DNA: TGTGCCAGCAGTATCCTACTAGCGGGAGGGCCTGGAACGCAGTATTTT.

The chain combines TRBV29-1 with TRBJ1-1; D is possibly TRBD1 (6 bases). Trimming pared 6 bases from V and 4 bases from J, leaving 21 bases between. CDR3 length equals 15 residues. Germline V CDR1 and CDR2: SQVTM, ANQGSEA. CDR3 bases: TGCAGCGTGGCGGGGTGGGGGGCCGGTGGCACTGAAGCTTTCTTT. Translated: CSVAGWGAGGTEAFF. Complete variable domain (other parts from reference TRBV29-1 and TRBJ1-1): SAVISQKPSRDICQRGTSLTIQCQVDSQVTMMFWYRQQPGQSLTLIATANQGSEATYESGFVIDKFPISRPNLTFSTLTVSNMSPEDSSIYLCSVAGWGAGGTEAFFGQGTRLTVV.

This clonotype was found a few times. The rearrangement joins TRBV20-1 to TRBJ1-1; weak D call: TRBD1 (5 bases). Germline CDR1 and CDR2: DFQATT and SNEGSKA (reference sequence). This CDR3 is 11 amino acids long. Trimming cost V 6 bases and J 4 bases, with 9 bases left between them. This chain's CDR3 is CSAQGPTEAFF. The CDR3 region has the DNA TGCAGTGCCCAGGGTCCCACTGAAGCTTTCTTT.